This paragraph reports one TCR beta chain. This specimen comes from a study of blood T cell repertoires in COVID-19. Study context: The United States, Italy and Spain were the sources of the acute and convalescent COVID-19 samples.

V was shortened by 4 bases and J by 4 bases, with 14 bases between the two germline ends. The CDR3 has 14 residues. The germline CDR1 and CDR2 sequences are SGHTS and YDEGEE. TCRdb's table, derived via immunoSEQ multiplex PCR, lists solely in-frame clones and lacks some. This sample has under 250,000 clones; roughly 83% occur once, and the top ten carry 5.5% to 7%. In Seattle, patients joined the study during active infection and were tracked longitudinally. Specimen: peripheral blood. The chain has TRBV5-8 and TRBJ1-1; possible D gene TRBD1, 5 bases. The receptor was isolated from a woman aged 40 to 50 with COVID-19, enrolled during active disease. CDR3 loop: CASSSFAGGTEAFF. CDR3 nucleotides: TGTGCCAGCAGCAGCTTTGCGGGGGGCACTGAAGCTTTCTTT.